The 8 T cell receptor beta chains below come from one sample, sequenced in a study of cytomegalovirus exposure and HLA in healthy donors. 60 Vbeta and 13 Jbeta primers were used in PCR. The method was immunoSEQ multiplex PCR; TCRdb's version includes in-frame clones alone and lacks a portion of them. The profile shows approximately 180,000 clones, over 60% of them singletons. The sample comprised PBMCs. Source of these receptors: a woman in her forties in good health and CMV-seronegative.

The genes are TRBV9 and TRBJ2-3, with TRBD2 identical over 13 bases. Germline CDR1 reads SGDLS; CDR2 reads YYNGEE. The CDR3 length is 15 residues. Trimming took 4 bases from V and 4 from J; bases not matched to a gene: 3. The CDR3 region has the DNA TGTGCCAGCAGCCCGGGACTAGCGGGATCAGATACGCAGTATTTT. This gives the protein CASSPGLAGSDTQYF.

CDR3 region: CSVGGTGAYEQYF. Here the CDR3 DNA reads TGCAGCGTTGGAGGGACAGGGGCCTACGAGCAGTACTTC. The rearrangement joins TRBV29-1 to TRBJ2-7, with 10 nucleotides matching TRBD1. CDR1 is SQVTM and CDR2 is ANQGSEA in the germline V gene. Unmatched junction bases numbered 2, after V lost 4 bases and J lost 2 bases. CDR3 length: 13 amino acids.

This chain connects TRBV5-6 to TRBJ2-2, with D possibly TRBD1 on 5 matching bases. Trimming pared 2 bases from V and 1 base from J, leaving 12 bases between. The CDR3 is made up of 16 amino acids. Germline CDR1 is SGHDT and CDR2 is YYEEEE. The CDR3 loop is CASSFQGPRNTGELFF. CDR3 DNA sequence: TGTGCCAGCAGCTTCCAGGGCCCCAGGAACACCGGGGAGCTGTTTTTT.

The chain employs TRBV27 and TRBJ2-3, with D maybe TRBD2 (6 bases). This CDR3 is built from 13 residues. Trimming took off 6 bases at V and 9 bases at J, with 16 bases between the two ends. CDR1 is MNHEY and CDR2 is SMNVEV in the germline V gene (reference sequence). The CDR3 sequence is CASSSQWEVTQYF. The CDR3 nucleotides are TGTGCCAGCAGCTCCCAGTGGGAGGTCACGCAGTATTTT.

This chain connects TRBV2 to TRBJ2-3; D might be TRBD2 (5 bases). The CDR3 totals 13 residues. Per the germline V gene, CDR1 is SNHLY and CDR2 is FYNNEI. In DNA, the CDR3 is TGTGCGACCGGGCAGGAGGGCACAGATACGCAGTATTTT. Encoded protein: CATGQEGTDTQYF.

This clone showed up just a few times. The chain combines TRBV6-6 with TRBJ1-1, with 10 bases lining up with TRBD1. The germline V gene has CDR1 MNHNY and CDR2 SVGAGI (reference sequence). After removal of 6 bases from V and 4 bases from J, the junction contained 8 bases not matched to a gene. The CDR3 runs to 15 residues. The CDR3 DNA reads TGTGCCAGCAGCCCAACTGGACAGGGGGGCACTGAAGCTTTCTTT. This translates into CASSPTGQGGTEAFF.

The chain combines TRBV7-2 with TRBJ1-1, with 9 bases that match TRBD1. This CDR3 comprises 14 residues. Germline V gene sequence: CDR1 SGHTA, CDR2 FQGNSA. V dropped 6 bases and J dropped 2; count of bases not matched to a gene: 4. CDR3 bases: TGTGCCAGCAGAGGTACAGGGGGCAACACTGAAGCTTTCTTT. It is translated as CASRGTGGNTEAFF.

V and J are TRBV19 and TRBJ2-1; 7 bases are a match to TRBD2. V lost 5 bases, J lost 4 bases, and 5 bases stayed unmatched. This CDR3 is 14 amino acids long. Germline assignment: CDR1 LNHDA and CDR2 SQIVND (reference sequence). The CDR3 loop reads CASSRAGVYNEQFF. DNA of the CDR3: TGTGCCAGTAGTCGGGCGGGGGTTTACAATGAGCAGTTCTTC.